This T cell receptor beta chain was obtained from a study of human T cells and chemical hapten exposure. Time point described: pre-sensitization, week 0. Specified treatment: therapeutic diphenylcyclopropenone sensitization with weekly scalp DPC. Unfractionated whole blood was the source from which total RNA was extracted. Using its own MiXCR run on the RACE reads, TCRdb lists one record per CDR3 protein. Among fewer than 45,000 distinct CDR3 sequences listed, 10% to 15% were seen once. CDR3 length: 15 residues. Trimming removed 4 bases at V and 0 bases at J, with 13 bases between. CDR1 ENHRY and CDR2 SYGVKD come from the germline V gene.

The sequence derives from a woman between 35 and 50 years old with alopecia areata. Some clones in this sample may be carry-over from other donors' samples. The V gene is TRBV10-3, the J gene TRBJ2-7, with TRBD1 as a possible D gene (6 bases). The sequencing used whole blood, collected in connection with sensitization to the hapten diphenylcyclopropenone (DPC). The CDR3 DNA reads TGTGCCATCAGTGGCGGACAGCCGAGCTCCTACGAGCAGTACTTC. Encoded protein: CAISGGQPSSYEQYF.